Included here is one T cell receptor (beta chain) sequence, with context. This receptor's antigen is unknown. No qualities accompany the bases; no much larger clone lies one base away. Sequencing was carried out with an Illumina NovaSeq 6000. TCRalpha and TCRbeta cDNA libraries were built by 5'RACE with constant-segment primers, adding sample barcodes and unique molecular identifiers. Trizol reagent was used to extract RNA from every sample. Amplification of the libraries took two PCR steps, and the second step added a second sample barcode plus Illumina TruSeq adapters. Sequencing of the libraries was done on an Illumina NovaSeq, producing 2 x 150 bp paired-end reads. Turning to the authors' computational methods: The reads were demultiplexed and collapsed into UMI-guided consensus sequences using migec v1.2.7. Using mixcr v2.1.11, UMI consensuses were aligned to TRA and TRB V and J templates and then assembled into clonotypes. Expanded or contracted clonotypes were those called significant by both edgeR and NoisET, with noise models trained on biological replicates. edgeR calls used a false discovery rate-adjusted p below 0.01 and a log2 fold-change threshold of 1. As an exploratory analysis of dynamics, max-normalized trajectories of the 1000 most abundant clonotypes were examined by PCA with hierarchical clustering. The CD4 or CD8 phenotype of responding clones was assigned using the separately sequenced CD4+ and CD8+ repertoires. TCRdb trimmed the raw reads at Q25, called clones with MiXCR and kept productive beta chains. CDR3 protein sequences are deduplicated, and each keeps its most common genes and DNA. The V and J calls come from TCRdb's annotation, not from the publication. Within this sample are some 300,000 distinct CDR3 sequences, with approximately 19% of them counted one time only. The top ten clones comprise around 21% of the sample.

From its cysteine to its phenylalanine, the CDR3 spans 13 amino acids. Only CDR3 DNA remains: 39 bases, in frame from the first base. V is shortened by 2 bases, J by 8 bases, and the region joining them spans 9 bases. From the germline V gene, CDR1 is SGHTA and CDR2 is FQGNSA. Ficoll-Paque density gradient centrifugation was used to isolate PBMCs. The data were obtained in a study of T-cell memory formation after mild COVID-19 (dated by TCRdb to about 2021). About the full investigation: TCR sequence clusters from the two donors were largely donor specific. In two donors, T-cell clones that expanded and contracted after mild COVID-19 were tracked by sequencing TCRalpha and TCRbeta repertoires over time. The cohort was made up of two young adult volunteers, one female and one male, who were previously healthy.

Broad study findings and their caveats: From day 15 to 85, contracting clones showed balanced CD4/CD8 phenotypes, whereas a second wave of clones that expanded from day 15 to 37 leaned towards CD4+. Contracting CD4+ clones appeared mostly in the CM and EM memory subsets, whereas CD8+ clones were enriched in EMRA. Whether the second-wave clones peaking on day 37 were SARS-CoV-2 specific was not confirmed. The study included only a couple of mild cases, and larger cohorts that include severe cases with pre-infection samples were judged to be necessary. The detection of some responding clones in pre-infection memory suggests that pre-existing cross-reactive memory T cells joined the SARS-CoV-2 response.

The sample comprised PBMCs or a T cell subset sorted from them (not recorded which). The sequence is built from TRBV7-2 and TRBJ1-4, with the D gene call left open. The receptor's source is a man aged 18-30 years who had mild COVID-19 (a few samples of this study predate the infection). The sample titles of this study are shuffled in the database, so cell type and time point are left out; the donor was told from shared clones. The bases are TGTGCCAGCAGCTTAACAGCGGACGAAAAACTGTTTTTT. It is translated as CASSLTADEKLFF.